This record looks at one TCR beta chain sequence and its context. The record originates from a study of blood T cell repertoires in COVID-19. Overall study context: COVID-19 samples collected from the United States, Italy and Spain covered acute and convalescent phases. Nucleic acid was either cDNA or gDNA, and it came from T cells, B-cell-depleted T cells, or PBMCs.

The method was immunoSEQ multiplex PCR; TCRdb's version includes in-frame clones alone and lacks a portion of them. Of about 280,000 clones in the sample, 85% were seen once. Cohort placement rested on clinical history that participants reported themselves. Cohort 3 donors were reported recovered after two negative PCRs, clearance, or symptom resolution. The junction had 4 bases not matched to a gene; V was cut back by 5 bases and J by 1 base. Germline V gene sequence: CDR1 KGHSH, CDR2 LQKENI. The CDR3 covers 14 residues. The sample comprised PBMCs or T cells enriched from blood (not recorded which). The source of this sequence is a woman aged 45 to 65 who had recovered from COVID-19. The chain joins TRBV18 to TRBJ1-1; 7 bases align to TRBD1. CDR3 in DNA: TGTGCCAGCTCAACCGACAGGGCGAACACTGAAGCTTTCTTT. This codes for CASSTDRANTEAFF. Combining the CDR3 with reference TRBV18 and TRBJ1-1 gives the whole variable domain NAGVMQNPRHLVRRRGQEARLRCSPMKGHSHVYWYRQLPEEGLKFMVYLQKENIIDESGMPKERFSAEFPKEGPSILRIQQVVRGDSAAYFCASSTDRANTEAFFGQGTRLTVV.